This is a list of T cell receptor beta chains from one sample in a study of T-cell reconstitution after alpha-beta-depleted transplantation in children. Using its own MiXCR run on the PCR reads, TCRdb lists one record per CDR3 protein. The data hold approximately 99,000 distinct CDR3 sequences, with about 6.5% observed a single time. Sequencing used PBMCs, mostly from graft donor cells, obtained 360 days after TCRalphabeta/CD19-depleted stem cell transplant. These TCRs come from a male patient aged 2 to 10 who had a stem cell transplant for acute lymphoblastic leukemia, so the T cells may come from the graft donor. The CDR3 runs from the conserved cysteine through the conserved F or W. A D gene is named only where the DNA matches it firmly.

CDR3aa	d_gene	v_gene	j_gene
CASSGLAAPNEQFF	TRBD2	TRBV27	TRBJ2-1
CASSLYLTGGYEQYF	TRBD1	TRBV28	TRBJ2-7
CASRFVPGPKGSGELFF	.	TRBV28	TRBJ2-2
CASSQDNRLGELFF	.	TRBV4-3	TRBJ2-2
CASSYRPGQEPNYGYTF	TRBD1	TRBV6-2/TRBV6-3	TRBJ1-2
CASSYWREGRLVSTDTQYF	TRBD2	TRBV6-5	TRBJ2-3
CASSFFENEQYF	.	TRBV7-6	TRBJ2-7
CSMLAGSYNEQFF	.	TRBV29-1	TRBJ2-1
CASSIYGGNTEAFF	.	TRBV19	TRBJ1-1
CASSPMGRGTYEQYF	.	TRBV6-1	TRBJ2-7
CAISSSGGSTDTQYF	TRBD2	TRBV10-3	TRBJ2-3
CASSPGQGSYNEQFF	TRBD1	TRBV28	TRBJ2-1
CASSLALARGAYNEQFF	TRBD2	TRBV11-2	TRBJ2-1
CASSFGAFSTDTQYF	.	TRBV7-2	TRBJ2-3
CASSPIAGQGPYEQYF	TRBD1	TRBV11-2	TRBJ2-7
CASSRSGGADTQYF	TRBD2	TRBV12-3/TRBV12-4	TRBJ2-3
CASSATGGGNTIYF	TRBD1	TRBV9	TRBJ1-3
CASSAPGLAGGHLGEQFF	TRBD2	TRBV9	TRBJ2-1
CASEPGTGIGGTQYF	TRBD1	TRBV27	TRBJ2-3
CASSYSTGYNSPLHF	.	TRBV6-5	TRBJ1-6
CASSYGTRTDTQYF	TRBD2	TRBV27	TRBJ2-3
CASSLGTHMDTQYF	.	TRBV7-6	TRBJ2-3
CASSKTGLSGNTIYF	TRBD1	TRBV11-2	TRBJ1-3
CAWSVGGAEAFF	.	TRBV30	TRBJ1-1
CASTPLRGRGDEQYF	.	TRBV28	TRBJ2-7
CASRARGTGTMNEQFF	TRBD1	TRBV6-1	TRBJ2-1
CASSQDLAGQGKETQYF	TRBD1	TRBV4-1	TRBJ2-5
CASSEHRRWIQYF	.	TRBV2	TRBJ2-5
CASSPIAPYFGQRDTGELFF	.	TRBV11-1	TRBJ2-2
CASSADGLGNQPQHF	.	TRBV7-8	TRBJ1-5
CASSLGGSEQYF	.	TRBV7-9	TRBJ2-7
CASSTGGDYEQYF	.	TRBV6-6	TRBJ2-7
CASSRGGPGDTQYF	.	TRBV3-1	TRBJ2-3
CASSEAMWYGYTF	.	TRBV2	TRBJ1-2
CASSRLTSGIHNEQFF	TRBD2	TRBV6-2/TRBV6-3	TRBJ2-1